A single sample gave rise to the 17 T cell receptor beta chains below, sequenced in a study of patients and donors after allogeneic stem cell transplantation. Using its own MiXCR run on the RT-PCR reads, TCRdb lists one record per CDR3 protein. This repertoire shows approximately 200,000 distinct CDR3 sequences, about 14% found once; its top ten account for approximately 10%. Material: blood, either unsorted or a sorted T cell fraction (not recorded which). These receptor sequences come from a human donor who was either an allogeneic HSCT recipient or a stem cell or donor lymphocyte infusion donor (not recorded which). It is not recorded whose cells these are; they may come from a transplant donor.

This clonotype came up many times. The chain joins TRBV6-1 to TRBJ1-1; D unresolved. V shed 10 bases and J shed 1 base, with 13 bases lying between them. The V gene's germline CDR1 is MNHNS and CDR2 SASEGT. This CDR3 is 13 amino acids long. The CDR3 DNA follows: TGTGCCACCTCCGAACAGCCGAACACTGAAGCTTTCTTT. Encoded protein: CATSEQPNTEAFF.

This clonotype appeared many times. The chain joins TRBV5-1 to TRBJ2-7; tentatively, D is TRBD1 (6 bases). CDR1 is SGHRS, CDR2 YFSETQ, per germline. This CDR3 is built from 19 residues. Trimming removed 0 bases at V and 0 bases at J, with 22 bases between. The CDR3 loop is CASSLEPSSGGGGSYEQYF. The CDR3 bases are TGCGCCAGCAGCTTGGAACCTTCTTCTGGGGGCGGTGGCTCCTACGAGCAGTACTTC.

V gene TRBV28 combines with J gene TRBJ1-2; D might be TRBD1 (5 bases). The germline V gene encodes CDR1 MDHEN and CDR2 SYDVKM. The CDR3 is made up of 12 amino acids. Trimming took off 6 bases at V and 7 bases at J, with 12 bases between the two ends. CDR3 sequence (DNA): TGTGCCAGCAGCCAAGCGGGGGGTGGCTACACCTTC. As protein: CASSQAGGGYTF.

This clonotype was counted at least ten times. The chain employs TRBV20-1 and TRBJ1-6; weak D call: TRBD1 (6 bases). V dropped 5 bases and J dropped 0 bases, with 14 bases sitting between them. This CDR3 has 16 amino acids. Germline CDR1 DFQATT, CDR2 SNEGSKA (reference sequence). Written as DNA, the CDR3 is TGCAGTGCTTATAGGACAGTGAGCTCCTATAATTCACCCCTCCACTTT. Translated: CSAYRTVSSYNSPLHF.

The sample holds a few counts of this clonotype. The V gene is TRBV20-1, the J gene TRBJ1-2; a weak D match, TRBD1 (5 bases). This CDR3 has 15 amino acids. Germline V CDR1 and CDR2: DFQATT, SNEGSKA (reference sequence). The V gene lost 3 bases and the J gene lost 4 bases, with 18 bases spanning the gap. DNA for the CDR3: TGCAGTGCTAGTTCTACCGCAGGGCTCGGCTATGGCTACACCTTC. Translating gives CSASSTAGLGYGYTF.

This clonotype was seen at least ten times. This chain joins TRBV9 and TRBJ2-1; D might be TRBD1 (6 bases). This CDR3 region has 13 residues. CDR1 and CDR2 from the germline V gene are SGDLS and YYNGEE. Trimming shortened V by 0 bases and J by 9 bases, and 10 bases separated the two germline ends. This CDR3 is CASSVAGGTEQFF. CDR3 sequence (DNA): TGTGCCAGCAGCGTAGCTGGGGGCACTGAGCAGTTCTTC.

At least ten counts were recorded for this clonotype. This rearrangement joins TRBV4-2 to TRBJ1-2, with D perhaps matching TRBD1 (5 bases). Germline values: CDR1 LGHNA, CDR2 YNFKEQ. The CDR3 is 16 amino acids. Trimming left V 0 bases short and J 3 bases short, with 14 bases between. The CDR3 bases are TGTGCCAGCAGCCAAGAAAAATCGACAGACCACTATGGCTACACCTTC. It codes for CASSQEKSTDHYGYTF.

The table lists this clonotype with many counts. The chain is built from TRBV7-3 and TRBJ2-1; 8 bases align to TRBD2. V gave up 2 bases and J gave up 9 bases; unmatched junction bases: 6. Per germline, CDR1 SGHTA and CDR2 FQGTGA. CDR3 length: 14 residues. The CDR3 coding sequence is TGTGCCAGCAGCTTACGAGCGGGAGTTGGTGAGCAGTTCTTC. Residues: CASSLRAGVGEQFF.

Only a few counts were recorded for this clonotype. V usage is TRBV14 and J usage is TRBJ2-1, with 7 nucleotides matching TRBD2. Germline V gives CDR1 SGHDN, CDR2 FVKESK. Losses at the gene ends were 0 bases for V and 4 bases for J; bases not matched to a gene: 9. This CDR3 region has 17 residues. The CDR3 is CASSQDLGLSYYNEQFF. As DNA, the CDR3 is TGTGCCAGCAGCCAAGATCTGGGACTATCATATTACAATGAGCAGTTCTTC.

This clonotype was counted ten times or more. This chain connects TRBV2 to TRBJ2-2; D is possibly TRBD2 (6 bases). Germline CDR1 and CDR2: SNHLY and FYNNEI. V lost 6 bases and J 2 bases, leaving 19 bases between the germline ends. The CDR3 covers 17 residues. CDR3 amino acids: CASRKGGGIVNTGELFF. CDR3 in DNA: TGTGCCAGCAGGAAAGGTGGAGGGATCGTAAACACCGGGGAGCTGTTTTTT.

This clonotype turned up a few times. The CDR3: CSASYVGGEQYF. The DNA of the CDR3 is TGCAGTGCTAGTTATGTGGGAGGGGAGCAGTACTTC. The chain combines TRBV20-1 with TRBJ2-7, with 7 bases that match TRBD2. The CDR3 sequence is 12 residues long. Germline V gene data show CDR1 as DFQATT and CDR2 as SNEGSKA (reference sequence). The ends lost 3 bases at V and 7 bases at J; junction bases unmatched: 6.

The V call is TRBV20-1, the J call TRBJ1-6, with TRBD1 matching 12 bases. The germline V gene encodes CDR1 DFQATT and CDR2 SNEGSKA (reference sequence). This CDR3 has 15 amino acids. After removal of 5 bases from V and 7 bases from J, the junction contained 6 bases not matched to a gene. CDR3 residues: CSAPGTGGRNSPLHF. The CDR3 DNA reads as TGCAGTGCTCCCGGGACAGGGGGCCGGAATTCACCCCTCCACTTT.

In its sample, this clonotype was seen many times. The J gene is TRBJ1-1, the V gene TRBV5-1; D remains ambiguous. In germline, CDR1 is SGHRS, CDR2 YFSETQ. V dropped 1 base and J dropped 1 base, with 11 bases sitting between them. The CDR3 runs to 15 residues. DNA for the CDR3: TGCGCCAGCAGCTTGATCGCAGGAGCGAACACTGAAGCTTTCTTT. This translates into CASSLIAGANTEAFF.

This clonotype showed up many times. The chain recombines TRBV5-1 with TRBJ2-1; 11 bases agree with TRBD1. The CDR3 is 15 residues long. With 4 bases clipped from V and 2 bases from J, the junction kept 2 bases outside the gene matches. Germline V gene sequence: CDR1 SGHRS, CDR2 YFSETQ. CDR3 bases: TGCGCCAGCAGCCGGACAGGGGGCCCCTACAATGAGCAGTTCTTC. This codes for CASSRTGGPYNEQFF.

This clonotype was seen more than once but under ten times. This chain links TRBV10-3 with TRBJ2-1; 9 bases are shared with TRBD2. The germline gives CDR1 ENHRY, CDR2 SYGVKD. This CDR3 comprises 15 residues. With V trimmed by 6 bases and J by 4 bases, 7 bases remained unmatched. CDR3 DNA: TGTGCCATCAGAGGCGGGGGGGCCCCTTACAATGAGCAGTTCTTC. This gives the protein CAIRGGGAPYNEQFF.

The genes are TRBV7-2 and TRBJ2-1, with D hard to call. Germline V gene sequence: CDR1 SGHTA, CDR2 FQGNSA. Trimming stripped 6 bases from V and 6 bases from J, with 15 bases between. The CDR3 is 14 residues long. The chain's CDR3 is CASRQELARNEQFF. The CDR3, as DNA: TGTGCCAGCAGGCAAGAGTTGGCTCGCAATGAGCAGTTCTTC.

This clonotype was seen many times. This rearrangement joins TRBV27 to TRBJ2-7; 7 bases map to TRBD1. The V segment lost 5 bases and the J segment 2 bases; nucleotides outside the gene matches: 6. CDR3 size: 14 residues. Germline CDR1 reads MNHEY; CDR2 reads SMNVEV (reference sequence). The CDR3 region has the DNA TGTGCCAGCAGTCCCCCGGGACAGCCCTACGAGCAGTACTTC. Translation gives CASSPPGQPYEQYF.